The rows below give T cell receptor beta chains drawn from one sample of a study of blood T cell repertoires in COVID-19. Generated by immunoSEQ multiplex PCR, the TCRdb table keeps only in-frame clones and is missing some. The sample holds 100,000 to 150,000 clones, almost 80% seen once. Sequences were obtained from peripheral blood. The receptors were sampled from a human donor in a cohort sampled during active COVID-19. Each CDR3 is given with its conserved first and last residue. D genes are given only for firm matches. Expanded clones get a size class; other rows say once, few or many, or leave the size out.

V	J	D	size	CDR3	DNA
TRBV2	TRBJ1-5	TRBD1	.	CASSRDRVAPQHF	TGTGCCAGCAGCCGAGACAGGGTGGCGCCCCAGCATTTT
TRBV2	TRBJ1-3	.	.	CASSVEGFLSGNTIYF	TGTGCCAGCAGTGTCGAGGGATTTCTCTCTGGAAACACCATATATTTT
TRBV2	TRBJ1-4	.	.	CASRSTAGRGEKLFF	TGTGCCAGCAGGTCTACTGCGGGGCGTGGGGAAAAACTGTTTTTT
TRBV29-1	TRBJ2-5	.	.	CSVLRGLERETQYF	TGCAGCGTACTCCGGGGGTTGGAGAGAGAGACCCAGTACTTC
TRBV19	TRBJ2-2	TRBD2	.	CAGSSGANTGELFF	TGTGCCGGGTCTAGCGGGGCGAACACCGGGGAGCTGTTTTTT
TRBV6-6	TRBJ1-6	.	.	CASSPGHNSPLHF	TGTGCCAGCAGTCCTGGCCATAATTCACCCCTCCACTTT
TRBV28	TRBJ2-3	.	.	CASSRESGGTDTQYF	TGTGCCAGCAGTCGGGAGTCAGGTGGCACAGATACGCAGTATTTT
TRBV28	TRBJ2-7	TRBD2	.	CASSQLAGYEQYF	TGTGCCAGCAGCCAACTAGCGGGCTACGAGCAGTACTTC
TRBV4-2	TRBJ2-1	.	.	CASSQELAKYEQFF	TGTGCCAGCAGCCAAGAGTTAGCAAAATATGAGCAGTTCTTC
TRBV6-2/TRBV6-3	TRBJ2-5	TRBD2	few	CASSYMRGALDYAQETQYF	TGTGCCAGCAGTTACATGCGGGGGGCCCTAGACTACGCACAAGAGACCCAGTACTTC
TRBV9	TRBJ2-2	.	.	CASSPHVQGTGELFF	TGTGCCAGCAGCCCCCATGTTCAGGGGACCGGGGAGCTGTTTTTT
TRBV19	TRBJ2-4	.	.	CASSIGHRSVKAKNIQYF	TGTGCCAGTAGTATAGGACACAGGAGTGTCAAAGCCAAAAACATTCAGTACTTC
TRBV28	TRBJ2-7	TRBD2	.	CASTPRGESYEQYF	TGTGCCAGCACCCCTCGGGGGGAATCCTACGAGCAGTACTTC
TRBV28	TRBJ2-1	.	.	CASSVGGRTLSNEQFF	TGTGCCAGCAGTGTGGGGGGGCGGACACTCTCCAATGAGCAGTTCTTC
TRBV20-1	TRBJ2-7	.	.	CSASQGQAYEQYF	TGCAGTGCTAGTCAAGGACAAGCCTACGAGCAGTACTTC
TRBV4-1	TRBJ2-7	TRBD2	.	CASRLLAGPSYEQYF	TGCGCCAGCAGACTACTAGCGGGACCCTCCTACGAGCAGTACTTC
TRBV27	TRBJ2-5	.	few	CASSFQGVGRTQYF	TGTGCCAGCAGTTTCCAAGGGGTAGGAAGGACCCAGTACTTC
TRBV6-1	TRBJ2-1	.	.	CASRENPGDARNNEQFF	TGTGCCAGCAGGGAAAATCCGGGGGACGCCCGAAACAATGAGCAGTTCTTC
TRBV5-4	TRBJ2-1	TRBD1	once	CASSSPGQGYGEQFF	TGTGCCAGCAGCTCCCCGGGACAGGGGTACGGTGAGCAGTTCTTC
TRBV5-1	TRBJ2-1	.	.	CASSLGAVGVNEQFF	TGCGCCAGCAGCCTAGGCGCCGTCGGGGTGAATGAGCAGTTCTTC
TRBV6-2/TRBV6-3	TRBJ2-7	TRBD1	.	CASSYTGVEQYF	TGTGCCAGCAGTTACACAGGGGTCGAGCAGTACTTC
TRBV7-2	TRBJ2-7	.	.	CASSLESLEFYEQYF	TGTGCCAGCAGCTTAGAATCCCTAGAGTTCTACGAGCAGTACTTC
TRBV6-5	TRBJ2-7	TRBD1	.	CASRSFTGGNEQYF	TGTGCCAGCAGGTCATTCACAGGGGGAAACGAGCAGTACTTC
TRBV30	TRBJ1-3	TRBD1	.	CAWGKQGKSGNTIYF	TGTGCCTGGGGCAAACAGGGGAAATCCGGAAACACCATATATTTT
TRBV3-1/TRBV3-2	TRBJ1-5	TRBD1	.	CASSQDTGGRDQPQHF	TGTGCCAGCAGCCAAGATACAGGGGGACGGGATCAGCCCCAGCATTTT
TRBV7-2	TRBJ2-5	.	.	CASSLDSAGKKTQYF	TGTGCCAGCAGCTTAGACAGCGCGGGAAAAAAGACCCAGTACTTC
TRBV11-2	TRBJ1-1	.	.	CASSLGGEEAFF	TGTGCCAGCAGCTTAGGGGGGGAAGAAGCTTTCTTT
TRBV27	TRBJ1-6	.	once	CASSTGMRTNSPLHF	TGTGCCAGCAGTACCGGGATGAGGACTAATTCACCCCTCCACTTT
TRBV6-5	TRBJ2-3	TRBD1	.	CASTEDRNTDTQYF	TGTGCCAGCACCGAGGACAGGAACACAGATACGCAGTATTTT
TRBV2	TRBJ1-4	.	.	CASSPLAGYEKLFF	TGTGCCAGCAGTCCCCTCGCAGGGTATGAAAAACTGTTTTTT
TRBV18	TRBJ2-7	TRBD1	.	CASSPGQVKVEQYF	TGTGCCAGCTCACCCGGACAGGTTAAGGTCGAGCAGTACTTC
TRBV4-3	TRBJ2-5	.	.	CASSQGISRVQETQYF	TGCGCCAGCAGCCAAGGGATCTCGAGGGTTCAAGAGACCCAGTACTTC
TRBV5-1	TRBJ2-1	.	once	CASSLGGSSYNEQFF	TGCGCCAGCAGCTTGGGAGGGAGCTCCTACAATGAGCAGTTCTTC
TRBV30	TRBJ1-5	.	.	CAWSLTGLGQPQHF	TGTGCCTGGAGTCTGACAGGATTGGGTCAGCCCCAGCATTTT
TRBV11-3	TRBJ2-5	.	.	CASSKNSGTRETQYF	TGTGCCAGCAGCAAAAACTCCGGGACTCGGGAGACCCAGTACTTC
TRBV4-1	TRBJ1-3	.	.	CASSQGGGGTGNTIYF	TGCGCCAGCAGCCAAGGGGGGGGAGGAACTGGAAACACCATATATTTT
TRBV5-1	TRBJ2-3	.	.	CASSPAGVVDTQYF	TGCGCCAGCAGCCCTGCAGGGGTCGTAGATACGCAGTATTTT
TRBV28	TRBJ2-3	TRBD2	.	CASSPGTSGRTDTQYF	TGTGCCAGCAGTCCCGGGACTAGCGGTCGCACAGATACGCAGTATTTT
TRBV24-1	TRBJ2-3	.	.	CATSDLGAGADTQYF	TGTGCCACCAGTGATTTAGGGGCAGGGGCAGATACGCAGTATTTT
TRBV19	TRBJ2-6	TRBD1	.	CASRKTGAGANVLTF	TGTGCCAGTAGAAAGACAGGGGCTGGGGCCAACGTCCTGACTTTC
TRBV4-1	TRBJ2-3	.	.	CASSQDSSGSLLGTDTQYF	TGCGCCAGCAGCCAAGATTCAAGTGGGAGTCTCTTGGGCACAGATACGCAGTATTTT
TRBV9	TRBJ2-5	.	.	CASSVGPTRTANLQETQYF	TGTGCCAGCAGCGTGGGTCCCACCAGGACAGCCAACCTCCAAGAGACCCAGTACTTC
TRBV2	TRBJ1-2	.	few	CASKQGSNYGYTF	TGTGCCAGCAAACAGGGCTCAAACTATGGCTACACCTTC
TRBV11-3	TRBJ2-6	TRBD1	.	CASSSGQGDSGANVLTF	TGTGCCAGCAGCTCGGGACAGGGAGACTCTGGGGCCAACGTCCTGACTTTC
TRBV11-2	TRBJ2-7	TRBD1	.	CASSLRTGYYEQYF	TGTGCCAGCAGCCTCCGGACAGGGTACTACGAGCAGTACTTC
TRBV11-2	TRBJ2-2	.	few	CASSVDRYTGELFF	TGTGCCAGCAGCGTAGACAGATACACCGGGGAGCTGTTTTTT
TRBV10-1	TRBJ2-7	.	.	CASSHRRDYEQYF	TGCGCCAGCTCCCACAGGAGGGACTACGAGCAGTACTTC
TRBV5-4	TRBJ2-7	TRBD1	.	CASSPPGTGFSEQYF	TGTGCCAGCAGCCCTCCCGGGACAGGGTTTTCCGAGCAGTACTTC
TRBV6-5	TRBJ1-2	.	.	CASALGPGGYTF	TGTGCCAGCGCCCTGGGTCCGGGGGGCTACACCTTC
TRBV19	TRBJ1-5	TRBD1	.	CASNNRGQYSNQPQHF	TGTGCCAGTAATAACAGGGGACAATATAGCAATCAGCCCCAGCATTTT
TRBV5-8	TRBJ2-1	.	few	CASSYKTTSPNNEQFF	TGTGCCAGCAGTTATAAAACCACTAGTCCCAACAATGAGCAGTTCTTC
TRBV2	TRBJ1-1	.	.	CASSGGGAPTEAFF	TGTGCCAGCTCTGGTGGGGGGGCGCCCACTGAAGCTTTCTTT
TRBV9	TRBJ1-1	TRBD1	.	CASSVGTEGTEAFF	TGTGCCAGCAGCGTCGGGACAGAGGGCACTGAAGCTTTCTTT
TRBV19	TRBJ2-7	TRBD1	.	CASRPPGQIYEQYF	TGTGCCAGTAGGCCACCGGGACAGATATACGAGCAGTACTTC
TRBV4-2	TRBJ1-2	.	.	CASSQSSRENNYGYTF	TGTGCCAGCAGCCAATCCTCCCGGGAGAATAACTATGGCTACACCTTC